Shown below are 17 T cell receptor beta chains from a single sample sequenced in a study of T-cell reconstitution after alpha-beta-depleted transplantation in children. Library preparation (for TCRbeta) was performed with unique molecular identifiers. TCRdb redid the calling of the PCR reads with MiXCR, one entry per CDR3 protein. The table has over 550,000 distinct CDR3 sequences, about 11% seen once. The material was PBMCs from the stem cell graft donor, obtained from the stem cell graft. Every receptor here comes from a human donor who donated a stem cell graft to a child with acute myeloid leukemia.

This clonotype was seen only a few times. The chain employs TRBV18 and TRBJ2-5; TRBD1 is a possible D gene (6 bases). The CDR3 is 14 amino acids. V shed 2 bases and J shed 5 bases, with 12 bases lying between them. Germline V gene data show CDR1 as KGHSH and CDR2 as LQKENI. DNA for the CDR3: TGTGCCAGCTCACCAATGACAGGCAGCGAGACCCAGTACTTC. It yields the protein CASSPMTGSETQYF.

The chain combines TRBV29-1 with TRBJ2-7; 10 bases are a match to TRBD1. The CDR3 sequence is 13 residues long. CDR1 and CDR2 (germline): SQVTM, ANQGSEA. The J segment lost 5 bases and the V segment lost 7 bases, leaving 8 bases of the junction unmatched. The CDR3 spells CSGRQGANNEQYF. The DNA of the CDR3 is TGCAGCGGGCGACAGGGGGCAAATAACGAGCAGTACTTC.

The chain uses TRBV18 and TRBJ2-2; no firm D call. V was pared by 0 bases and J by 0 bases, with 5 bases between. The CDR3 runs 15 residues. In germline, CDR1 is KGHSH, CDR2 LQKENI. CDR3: CASSPPVSNTGELFF. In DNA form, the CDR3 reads TGTGCCAGCTCACCACCCGTCTCGAACACCGGGGAGCTGTTTTTT.

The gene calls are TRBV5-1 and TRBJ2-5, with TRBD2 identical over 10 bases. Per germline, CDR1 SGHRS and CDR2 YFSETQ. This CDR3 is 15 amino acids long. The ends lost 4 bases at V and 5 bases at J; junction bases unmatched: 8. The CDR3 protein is CASSRKREGPETQYF. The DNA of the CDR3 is TGCGCCAGCAGCCGGAAGCGGGAGGGCCCCGAGACCCAGTACTTC. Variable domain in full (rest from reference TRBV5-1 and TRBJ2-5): KAGVTQTPRYLIKTRGQQVTLSCSPISGHRSVSWYQQTPGQGLQFLFEYFSETQRNKGNFPGRFSGRQFSNSRSEMNVSTLELGDSALYLCASSRKREGPETQYFGPGTRLLVL.

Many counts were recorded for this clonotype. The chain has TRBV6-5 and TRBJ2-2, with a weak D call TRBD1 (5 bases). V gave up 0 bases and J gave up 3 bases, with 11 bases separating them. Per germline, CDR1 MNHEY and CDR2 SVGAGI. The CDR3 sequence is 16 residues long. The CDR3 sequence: CASSYSGLGDTGELFF. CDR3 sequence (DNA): TGTGCCAGCAGTTACTCGGGGTTAGGGGACACCGGGGAGCTGTTTTTT.

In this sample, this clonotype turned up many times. The CDR3 DNA is TGCAGTGCTCAAGGACAGGGTGGCTACAATGAGCAGTTCTTC. Its protein is CSAQGQGGYNEQFF. This chain connects TRBV20-1 to TRBJ2-1; 8 nucleotides align to TRBD1. Germline assignment: CDR1 DFQATT and CDR2 SNEGSKA (reference sequence). V lost 5 bases and J lost 3; bases outside the gene matches: 6. The CDR3 is 14 amino acids.

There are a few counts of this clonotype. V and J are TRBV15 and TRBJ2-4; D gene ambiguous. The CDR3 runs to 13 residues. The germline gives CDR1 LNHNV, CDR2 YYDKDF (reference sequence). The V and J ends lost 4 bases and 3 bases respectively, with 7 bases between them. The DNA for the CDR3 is TGTGCCACCAGCACATCGTACAAAAACATTCAGTACTTC. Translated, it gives CATSTSYKNIQYF.

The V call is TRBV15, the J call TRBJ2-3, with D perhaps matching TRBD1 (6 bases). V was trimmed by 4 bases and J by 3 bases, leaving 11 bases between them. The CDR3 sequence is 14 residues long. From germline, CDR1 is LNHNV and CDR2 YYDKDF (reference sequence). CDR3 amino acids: CATSKAGVTDTQYF. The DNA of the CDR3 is TGTGCCACCAGCAAGGCAGGGGTGACAGATACGCAGTATTTT. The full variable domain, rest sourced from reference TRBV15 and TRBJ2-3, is DAMVIQNPRYQVTQFGKPVTLSCSQTLNHNVMYWYQQKSSQAPKLLFHYYDKDFNNEADTPDNFQSRRPNTSFCFLDIRSPGLGDTAMYLCATSKAGVTDTQYFGPGTRLTVL.

The CDR3 reads CASSLGTMNTGELFF. In nucleotides, the CDR3 is TGTGCCAGCAGCTTGGGGACCATGAACACCGGGGAGCTGTTTTTT. This chain links TRBV5-6 with TRBJ2-2; D is unresolved. Per the germline V gene, CDR1 is SGHDT and CDR2 is YYEEEE. The CDR3 spans 15 residues. The V end was cut by 0 bases, the J end by 1 base, with 7 bases between.

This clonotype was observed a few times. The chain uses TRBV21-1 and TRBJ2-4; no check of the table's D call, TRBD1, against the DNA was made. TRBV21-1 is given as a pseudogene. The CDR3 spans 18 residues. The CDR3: CASSKVLEWQATGNIQYF. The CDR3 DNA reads TGTGCCAGCAGCAAAGTCCTAGAATGGCAGGCAACAGGGAACATTCAGTACTTC.

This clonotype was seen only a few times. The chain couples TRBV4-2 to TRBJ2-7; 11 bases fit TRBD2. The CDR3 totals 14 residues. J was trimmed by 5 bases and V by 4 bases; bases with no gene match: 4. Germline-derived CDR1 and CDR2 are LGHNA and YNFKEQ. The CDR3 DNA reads TGTGCCAGCAGCCGAGGGACTAGCGGCAACGAGCAGTACTTC. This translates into CASSRGTSGNEQYF.

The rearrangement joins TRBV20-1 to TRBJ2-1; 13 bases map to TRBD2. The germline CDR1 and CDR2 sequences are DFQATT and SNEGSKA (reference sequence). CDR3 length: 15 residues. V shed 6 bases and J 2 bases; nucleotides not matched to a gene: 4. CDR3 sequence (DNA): TGCAGTGCGAGGACTAGCGGGAGTACCTACAATGAGCAGTTCTTC. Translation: CSARTSGSTYNEQFF.

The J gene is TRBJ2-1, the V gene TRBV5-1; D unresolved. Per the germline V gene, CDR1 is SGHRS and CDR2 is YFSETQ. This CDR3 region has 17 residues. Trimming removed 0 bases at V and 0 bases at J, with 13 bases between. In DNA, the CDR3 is TGCGCCAGCAGCTTGGAGGGCGGTTTAAGCTCCTACAATGAGCAGTTCTTC. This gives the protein CASSLEGGLSSYNEQFF.

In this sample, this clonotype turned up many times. CDR3 sequence reads: CSARSDLSYEQYF. The DNA of the CDR3 is TGCAGTGCTAGGTCGGATTTGAGCTACGAGCAGTACTTC. The J gene is TRBJ2-7, the V gene TRBV20-1; D remains ambiguous. The CDR3 spans 13 residues. CDR1 is DFQATT and CDR2 is SNEGSKA in the germline V gene (reference sequence). The V end lost 3 bases, the J end lost 3 bases, and 12 bases lay between the germline ends.

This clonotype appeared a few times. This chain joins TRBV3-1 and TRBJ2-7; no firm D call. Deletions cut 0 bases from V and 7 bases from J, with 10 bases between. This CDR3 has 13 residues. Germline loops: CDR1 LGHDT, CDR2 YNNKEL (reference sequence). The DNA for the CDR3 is TGTGCCAGCAGCCAAGATAATGGGCTAGAGCAGTACTTC. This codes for CASSQDNGLEQYF.

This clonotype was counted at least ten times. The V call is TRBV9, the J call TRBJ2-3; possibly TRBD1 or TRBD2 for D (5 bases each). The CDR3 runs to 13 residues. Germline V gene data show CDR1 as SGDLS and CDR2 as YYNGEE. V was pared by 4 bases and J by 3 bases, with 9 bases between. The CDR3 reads CASSSWGTDTQYF. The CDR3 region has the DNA TGTGCCAGCAGCTCTTGGGGGACAGATACGCAGTATTTT. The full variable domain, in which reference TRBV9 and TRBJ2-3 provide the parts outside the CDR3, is DSGVTQTPKHLITATGQRVTLRCSPRSGDLSVYWYQQSLDQGLQFLIQYYNGEERAKGNILERFSAQQFPDLHSELNLSSLELGDSALYFCASSSWGTDTQYFGPGTRLTVL.

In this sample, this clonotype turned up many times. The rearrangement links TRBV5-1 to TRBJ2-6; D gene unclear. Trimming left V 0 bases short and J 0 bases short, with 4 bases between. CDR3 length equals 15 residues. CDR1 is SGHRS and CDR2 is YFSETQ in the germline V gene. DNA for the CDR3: TGCGCCAGCAGCTTGGACGGCTCTGGGGCCAACGTCCTGACTTTC. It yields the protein CASSLDGSGANVLTF.